The 30 T cell receptor beta chains below all came from one sample that was sequenced in a study of OX40 agonist ivuxolimab in advanced cancers. Sequencing used immunoSEQ multiplex PCR; TCRdb keeps in-frame clones, though not all of them. The sample lists approximately 21,000 clones, 80% to 90% occurring once. Sequences were derived from CD4+ or CD8+ T cells sorted from blood, sampled in a trial of the OX40 agonist ivuxolimab. These receptors originate from an adult with an advanced solid tumor such as melanoma, head and neck, liver or kidney cancer.

The rearrangement uses TRBV4-1 and TRBJ2-7, with 8 bases matching TRBD1. This CDR3 comprises 16 residues. V shed 0 bases and J 5 bases; nucleotides not matched to a gene: 9. Per the germline V gene, CDR1 is MGHRA and CDR2 is YSYEKL. The CDR3 DNA is TGCGCCAGCAGCCAAGACCGGGACAGGTTTATAGACGAGCAGTACTTC. The encoded protein is CASSQDRDRFIDEQYF.

This clone has more than one count but fewer than ten. J is TRBJ2-2 and V is TRBV5-1; D gene unclear. Per germline, CDR1 SGHRS and CDR2 YFSETQ. This CDR3 comprises 13 residues. V lost 2 bases to trimming and J lost 3 bases, with 5 bases between them. The CDR3 nucleotides are TGCGCCAGCAGCTTCAAGGACACCGGGGAGCTGTTTTTT. The encoded protein is CASSFKDTGELFF.

This CDR3 reads CASSLTAGGNSEQFF. The CDR3, as DNA: TGTGCCAGCAGCTTAACGGCAGGGGGTAACAGTGAGCAGTTCTTC. The chain carries TRBV7-3 and TRBJ2-1; 7 bases agree with TRBD1. Germline V gene sequence: CDR1 SGHTA, CDR2 FQGTGA. CDR3 length: 15 residues. With V trimmed by 0 bases and J by 9 bases, 8 bases remained unmatched. Complete variable domain (other parts from reference TRBV7-3 and TRBJ2-1): GAGVSQTPSNKVTEKGKYVELRCDPISGHTALYWYRQSLGQGPEFLIYFQGTGAADDSGLPNDRFFAVRPEGSVSTLKIQRTERGDSAVYLCASSLTAGGNSEQFFGPGTRLTVL.

CDR3 amino acids: CASSLGGGLDEQFF. The CDR3 region has the DNA TGTGCCAGCAGCTTAGGAGGGGGGTTAGATGAGCAGTTCTTC. The chain links TRBV7-9 to TRBJ2-1, with D perhaps matching TRBD1 or TRBD2 (6 bases each). CDR3 length: 14 amino acids. V was shortened by 1 base and J by 8 bases, with 12 bases between the two germline ends. Germline V lookup: CDR1 SEHNR, CDR2 FQNEAQ (reference sequence).

The CDR3 loop is CASSEVVGHEQFF. Here the CDR3 DNA reads TGTGCCAGCAGTGAAGTGGTAGGTCATGAGCAGTTCTTC. This chain joins TRBV6-4 and TRBJ2-1; unclear D gene. Per germline, CDR1 MRHNA and CDR2 SNTAGT. This CDR3 region has 13 residues. V was pared by 3 bases and J by 8 bases, with 11 bases between.

As concerns this clone: The sample contains more than one DNA sequence encoding this CDR3. The chain has TRBV30 and TRBJ1-5; no firm D call. Per germline, CDR1 GTSNPN and CDR2 SVGIG (reference sequence). The CDR3 has 13 residues. The germline V and J ends were trimmed by 3 bases and 1 base, with 7 bases remaining between them. The CDR3 loop reads CAWSPDSNQPQHF. The CDR3 DNA is TGTGCCTGGAGCCCCGACAGCAATCAGCCCCAGCATTTT.

The rearrangement joins TRBV19 to TRBJ2-5, with no clear D. The germline CDR1 and CDR2 sequences are LNHDA and SQIVND (reference sequence). The CDR3 spans 13 residues. The V end was cut by 7 bases, the J end by 1 base, with 10 bases between. The CDR3 DNA is TGTGCCAGTAAGTCAGGTGCCCAAGAGACCCAGTACTTC. Translation: CASKSGAQETQYF.

The chain couples TRBV11-2 to TRBJ1-1; possibly TRBD1 for D (6 bases). The V end lost 4 bases, the J end lost 4 bases, and 10 bases lay between the germline ends. This CDR3 region has 13 residues. The germline gives CDR1 SGHAT, CDR2 FQNNGV. The CDR3 is CASSSGVSTEAFF. The CDR3 bases are TGTGCCAGCAGCTCAGGGGTGAGCACTGAAGCTTTCTTT.

The V gene is TRBV27, the J gene TRBJ1-5, with D possibly TRBD1 on 6 matching bases. V shed 6 bases and J shed 7 bases, with 28 bases lying between them. This CDR3 is 18 amino acids long. Germline loops: CDR1 MNHEY, CDR2 SMNVEV (reference sequence). CDR3 DNA: TGTGCCAGCAGGAAAAGGATTTTTGGGGGCCCGGGGGAGCAGCCCCAGCATTTT. This encodes CASRKRIFGGPGEQPQHF.

This chain uses TRBV5-1 with TRBJ1-2; D is perhaps TRBD1 (5 bases). Per germline, CDR1 SGHRS and CDR2 YFSETQ. Trimming shortened V by 0 bases and J by 4 bases, and 13 bases separated the two germline ends. The CDR3 length is 15 residues. The CDR3: CASSLAPGQGYGYTF. The DNA for the CDR3 is TGCGCCAGCAGCTTGGCCCCAGGGCAGGGCTATGGCTACACCTTC.

This clone was picked up a small number of times. Other DNA sequences in this specimen translate into the identical CDR3. CDR3 coding DNA: TGTGCCAGTAGTACCCAACGGACAGGGGATAATCAGCCCCAGCATTTT. Its protein is CASSTQRTGDNQPQHF. This chain connects TRBV19 to TRBJ1-5; 9 nucleotides align to TRBD1. V lost 4 bases and J lost 4; bases outside the gene matches: 8. The germline CDR1 and CDR2 sequences are LNHDA and SQIVND (reference sequence). This CDR3 region has 16 residues.

The gene calls are TRBV5-1 and TRBJ2-1; D is possibly TRBD2 (6 bases). The CDR3 contains 15 residues. The germline V and J ends were trimmed by 1 base and 2 bases, with 10 bases remaining between them. In germline, CDR1 is SGHRS, CDR2 YFSETQ. The CDR3 nucleotides read TGCGCCAGCAGCTTGAGCGGGTATCCCTACAATGAGCAGTTCTTC. Translation: CASSLSGYPYNEQFF.

This clone has a single count. This rearrangement joins TRBV2 to TRBJ1-6; maybe TRBD1 (6 bases). Trimming took 5 bases from V and 8 from J, leaving 10 bases between them. There are 13 residues in the CDR3. Germline V CDR1 and CDR2: SNHLY, FYNNEI. The CDR3 protein is CASSWGGDSPLHF. CDR3 nucleotides: TGTGCCAGCAGTTGGGGGGGCGATTCACCCCTCCACTTT.

This sequence joins TRBV5-4 and TRBJ1-6; D unclear. The CDR3 spans 12 residues. Trimming removed 5 bases from V and 9 bases from J, with 9 bases in between. From germline, CDR1 is SGHNT and CDR2 YYREEE (reference sequence). CDR3 sequence reads: CASSAAASPLHF. The CDR3 nucleotides are TGTGCCAGCAGTGCGGCCGCTTCACCCCTCCACTTT.

V gene TRBV6-5 combines with J gene TRBJ2-3; tentatively, D is TRBD1 (6 bases). V was cut by 2 bases and J by 2 bases, with 11 bases left in between. The CDR3 sequence is 15 residues long. Germline V CDR1 and CDR2: MNHEY, SVGAGI. This CDR3 is CASSYGQGYTDTQYF. CDR3 DNA: TGTGCCAGCAGTTACGGGCAGGGGTACACAGATACGCAGTATTTT.

The chain joins TRBV7-2 to TRBJ2-5; perhaps TRBD2 as D (5 bases). CDR1 SGHTA and CDR2 FQGNSA come from the germline V gene. This CDR3 spans 14 amino acids. The ends were cut back, 1 base at V and 2 bases at J, with 8 bases in the middle. CDR3 in DNA: TGTGCCAGCAGCTTAGGCGGGCAACAAGAGACCCAGTACTTC. Protein: CASSLGGQQETQYF.

The chain uses TRBV7-8 and TRBJ1-1; no firm D call. Germline V gene lookup returns CDR1 SGHVS and CDR2 FQNEAQ. The CDR3 contains 13 residues. Deletions cut 0 bases from V and 1 base from J, with 3 bases between. In DNA, the CDR3 is TGTGCCAGCAGCTTAGCAGGGAACACTGAAGCTTTCTTT. Translation: CASSLAGNTEAFF.

This chain uses TRBV2 with TRBJ2-1, with 10 bases that match TRBD2. Germline assignment: CDR1 SNHLY and CDR2 FYNNEI. Losses at the gene ends were 3 bases for V and 5 bases for J; bases not matched to a gene: 4. CDR3 length: 15 amino acids. As DNA, the CDR3 is TGTGCCAGCAGTGAGGAACTAGCGGGAAACAATGAGCAGTTCTTC. It specifies CASSEELAGNNEQFF. The whole variable domain, filled in from reference TRBV2 and TRBJ2-1, reads EPEVTQTPSHQVTQMGQEVILRCVPISNHLYFYWYRQILGQKVEFLVSFYNNEISEKSEIFDDQFSVERPDGSNFTLKIRSTKLEDSAMYFCASSEELAGNNEQFFGPGTRLTVL.

The gene calls are TRBV19 and TRBJ1-5, with D tentatively TRBD1 (6 bases). CDR1 and CDR2 (germline): LNHDA, SQIVND (reference sequence). The V gene lost 1 base and the J gene lost 6 bases, with 16 bases spanning the gap. This CDR3 has 16 residues. CDR3 nucleotides: TGTGCCAGTAGTATAGGATTGCAGGGGCTCGGTCAGCCCCAGCATTTT. Translating it yields CASSIGLQGLGQPQHF.

The V and J genes are TRBV21-1 and TRBJ2-5; TRBD1 reflects the table's D call only, with no check against the DNA. TRBV21-1 is noted as a pseudogene. The CDR3 is 15 amino acids. The CDR3 bases are TGTGCCAGCAGCGGCACGGACAGGGCACAAGAGACCCAGTACTTC. Protein product: CASSGTDRAQETQYF.

The chain links TRBV7-3 to TRBJ2-1, with 9 bases matching TRBD2. Per germline, CDR1 SGHTA and CDR2 FQGTGA. V gave up 1 base and J gave up 8 bases; unmatched junction bases: 9. The CDR3 runs 16 residues. CDR3 region: CASSLRVAGVGDEQFF. CDR3 nucleotides: TGTGCCAGCAGCTTAAGGGTAGCGGGAGTTGGCGATGAGCAGTTCTTC.

The rearrangement uses TRBV5-5 and TRBJ2-7; unclear D gene. The V end was cut by 0 bases, the J end by 0 bases, with 7 bases between. The CDR3 spans 14 residues. Germline-derived CDR1 and CDR2 are SGHKS and YYEKEE (reference sequence). The CDR3 spells CASSLAEISYEQYF. DNA for the CDR3: TGTGCCAGCAGCTTGGCAGAAATCTCCTACGAGCAGTACTTC. The variable domain in full, completed from reference TRBV5-5 and TRBJ2-7, reads DAGVTQSPTHLIKTRGQQVTLRCSPISGHKSVSWYQQVLGQGPQFIFQYYEKEERGRGNFPDRFSARQFPNYSSELNVNALLLGDSALYLCASSLAEISYEQYFGPGTRLTVT.

Judged by abundance, this clone is medium-sized. V usage is TRBV28 and J usage is TRBJ2-7; 9 positions agree with TRBD2. The CDR3 covers 13 residues. J gave up 4 bases and V 5 bases, and 3 bases lay outside the gene matches. Germline CDR1 MDHEN, CDR2 SYDVKM. The CDR3 reads CASSRTSVYEQYF. The CDR3 DNA is TGTGCCAGCAGTAGGACTAGCGTTTACGAGCAGTACTTC.

This chain joins TRBV7-9 and TRBJ1-2; D is unresolved. V was pared by 8 bases and J by 8 bases, with 15 bases between. Germline V gene sequence: CDR1 SEHNR, CDR2 FQNEAQ (reference sequence). The CDR3 loop spans 12 amino acids. The CDR3 loop reads CASGEAIGGYTF. The CDR3 region has the DNA TGTGCCAGCGGTGAGGCCATCGGGGGCTACACCTTC.

This clone was observed a single time. This chain connects TRBV10-3 to TRBJ2-1; the D gene could be TRBD1 or TRBD2 (5 bases each). Deletions cut 0 bases from V and 9 bases from J, with 12 bases between. CDR3 length equals 14 residues. CDR1 and CDR2 from the germline V gene are ENHRY and SYGVKD. Here the CDR3 reads CAISESPERGEQFF. In DNA, the CDR3 is TGTGCCATCAGTGAGTCGCCCGAGAGGGGTGAGCAGTTCTTC.

The chain uses TRBV18 and TRBJ1-5; D is possibly TRBD1 (5 bases). V lost 1 base to trimming and J lost 7 bases, with 11 bases between them. The CDR3 is 14 residues long. Per the germline V gene, CDR1 is KGHSH and CDR2 is LQKENI. This CDR3 is CASSPQQDEQPQHF. CDR3 DNA: TGTGCCAGCTCACCACAACAGGATGAGCAGCCCCAGCATTTT. The whole variable domain, filled in from reference TRBV18 and TRBJ1-5, reads NAGVMQNPRHLVRRRGQEARLRCSPMKGHSHVYWYRQLPEEGLKFMVYLQKENIIDESGMPKERFSAEFPKEGPSILRIQQVVRGDSAAYFCASSPQQDEQPQHFGDGTRLSIL.

This clone was detected a few times. V gene TRBV19 combines with J gene TRBJ2-6; no clear D. The ends were cut back, 5 bases at V and 0 bases at J, with 11 bases in the middle. The V gene's germline CDR1 is LNHDA and CDR2 SQIVND (reference sequence). The length of the CDR3 is 16 residues. This CDR3 is CASSPWVPSGANVLTF. CDR3 sequence (DNA): TGTGCCAGTAGTCCCTGGGTCCCCTCTGGGGCCAACGTCCTGACTTTC. The variable domain in full, completed from reference TRBV19 and TRBJ2-6, reads DGGITQSPKYLFRKEGQNVTLSCEQNLNHDAMYWYRQDPGQGLRLIYYSQIVNDFQKGDIAEGYSVSREKKESFPLTVTSAQKNPTAFYLCASSPWVPSGANVLTFGAGSRLTVL.

The V gene is TRBV27, the J gene TRBJ2-1, with TRBD1 identical over 10 bases. CDR1 is MNHEY and CDR2 is SMNVEV in the germline V gene (reference sequence). After removal of 6 bases from V and 9 bases from J, the junction contained 11 bases not matched to a gene. The CDR3 loop spans 15 amino acids. The CDR3 region is CASRETPGQGTEQFF. The DNA for the CDR3 is TGTGCCAGCAGAGAGACCCCGGGACAGGGGACTGAGCAGTTCTTC.

Of note for this clone: This sample also contains other DNA sequences that code for the same CDR3. CDR3 in amino acids: CASSYSENTEAFF. The CDR3 DNA sequence: TGTGCCAGCAGTTACTCGGAGAACACTGAAGCTTTCTTT. The V gene is TRBV6-5, the J gene TRBJ1-1; no clear D. Germline CDR1 MNHEY, CDR2 SVGAGI. Trimming took 0 bases from V and 1 from J, leaving 3 bases between them. The CDR3 has 13 residues.

The genes are TRBV27 and TRBJ2-2; D is possibly TRBD1 (6 bases). The CDR3 sequence is 13 residues long. Germline-derived CDR1 and CDR2 are MNHEY and SMNVEV (reference sequence). V was clipped by 6 bases and J by 7 bases, with 12 bases between them. CDR3 bases: TGTGCCAGCAGCGGGACACTTGACGGGGAGCTGTTTTTT. Translation gives CASSGTLDGELFF.